This T cell receptor beta chain was documented in a study of T cells in tumors after PD-1 blockade. At the level of the study: During anti-PD-1 treatment, some patients continued daily vismodegib 150 mg. Peripheral blood samples averaged approximately 35,000 unique clonotypes and some 120,000 templates. Overall study results and limits: Blood contained 35% to 50% of the tumor's TCR clonotypes.

Germline CDR1 and CDR2: SGHTA and FQGNSA. V was pared by 1 base and J by 3 bases, with 11 bases between. The CDR3 length is 15 residues. Genomic DNA template from tumor biopsies or peripheral blood, about 600 ng to 6,004 ng input. Remarks on this clone: Its specificity is not known.

Clones were sequenced by immunoSEQ multiplex PCR, and TCRdb holds only the in-frame ones, with some missing. This table holds about 20,000 clones, roughly 73% found once. This receptor was taken from a human donor with basal cell carcinoma. This rearrangement joins TRBV7-2 to TRBJ2-3; a weak D match, TRBD1 (6 bases). The sample here was PBMCs, taken before anti-PD-1 treatment. CDR3 amino acids: CASSLEVRGTDTQYF. Written as DNA, the CDR3 is TGTGCCAGCAGCTTAGAGGTCAGGGGAACAGATACGCAGTATTTT.